The T cell receptor beta chain under discussion was sequenced for a study of neoadjuvant anti-PD-1 for oral cavity cancer. As for the study in general: Non-progressing patients received a fourth nivolumab dose near day 43, then surgery on days 50-56.

The CDR3 runs 16 residues. The V gene lost 1 base and the J gene lost 6 bases, with 19 bases spanning the gap. Germline V CDR1 and CDR2: SGHTA, FQGNSA. Noted time point: after neoadjuvant nivolumab, at surgical resection. Patients had HPV-negative, locally advanced oral cavity squamous cell carcinoma. Blood libraries mostly used about 500 ng genomic DNA, six replicates each. This table comes from immunoSEQ multiplex PCR, and its TCRdb copy is limited to in-frame clones, with some not included. Of thousands of clones detected, roughly 69% appear once; the ten largest clones hold about 3.1%. The sample consisted of PBMCs, taken after nivolumab (anti-PD-1) treatment. The receptor was isolated from a person aged 35 to 85 with oral cavity squamous cell carcinoma. The chain couples TRBV7-2 to TRBJ2-7, with D perhaps matching TRBD1 (6 bases). CDR3 residues: CASSLEGTSSFSEQYF. CDR3 DNA sequence: TGTGCCAGCAGCTTAGAGGGGACATCGTCGTTTTCCGAGCAGTACTTC.